These 15 T cell receptor beta chains were all obtained from the same sample, sequenced in a study of OX40 agonist ivuxolimab in advanced cancers. Data came from immunoSEQ multiplex PCR; TCRdb stores just in-frame clones and leaves some out. The sample consists of 30,000 to 40,000 clones, about nine tenths of them appearing once. The sample here was CD4+ or CD8+ T cells sorted from blood, taken in a trial of the OX40 agonist ivuxolimab. The source of these receptors is an adult with an advanced solid tumor such as melanoma, head and neck, liver or kidney cancer.

The chain combines TRBV7-9 with TRBJ2-7; D is perhaps TRBD1 or TRBD2 (7 bases each). CDR1 and CDR2 (germline): SEHNR, FQNEAQ (reference sequence). The CDR3 contains 14 residues. Trimming pared 4 bases from V and 6 bases from J, leaving 16 bases between. The CDR3 DNA reads as TGTGCCAGCAGCTCCAGGGGGGGGGTTGCCGAGCAGTACTTC. This sequence encodes CASSSRGGVAEQYF.

CDR3 coding DNA: TGTGCCACCAGCATTAGCGGCATTACCTACGAGCAGTACTTC. This sequence encodes CATSISGITYEQYF. V is TRBV15 and J is TRBJ2-7; D is possibly TRBD2 (6 bases). The CDR3 consists of 14 residues. CDR1 and CDR2 (germline): LNHNV, YYDKDF (reference sequence). The V end was cut by 4 bases, the J end by 2 bases, with 12 bases between.

In this sample, this clone is medium-sized. Here the CDR3 reads CASSPWVNEQFF. CDR3 DNA sequence: TGTGCCAGCAGTCCATGGGTGAATGAGCAGTTCTTC. The chain combines TRBV28 with TRBJ2-1, with D uncertain. CDR3 size: 12 residues. V was trimmed by 5 bases and J by 7 bases, leaving 9 bases between them. Germline values: CDR1 MDHEN, CDR2 SYDVKM.

The chain has TRBV5-1 and TRBJ2-7, with a possible D match to TRBD1 (6 bases). This CDR3 comprises 14 residues. CDR1 SGHRS and CDR2 YFSETQ come from the germline V gene. V lost 7 bases to trimming and J lost 0 bases, with 14 bases between them. CDR3 sequence reads: CASRDVGGSYEQYF. The CDR3 region has the DNA TGCGCCAGCCGGGACGTAGGGGGCTCCTACGAGCAGTACTTC.

The chain links TRBV2 to TRBJ2-7, with D perhaps TRBD2 (5 bases). The CDR3 consists of 14 residues. The V gene lost 6 bases and the J gene lost 4 bases, with 16 bases spanning the gap. Germline V gene data show CDR1 as SNHLY and CDR2 as FYNNEI. CDR3 sequence: CASRHATREYEQYF. The CDR3 region has the DNA TGTGCCAGCAGACACGCTACGAGGGAATACGAGCAGTACTTC.

This chain connects TRBV4-2 to TRBJ2-1, with 14 nucleotides matching TRBD2. CDR3 length equals 16 residues. The junction had 4 bases not matched to a gene; V was cut back by 3 bases and J by 6 bases. CDR1 LGHNA and CDR2 YNFKEQ come from the germline V gene. The CDR3 loop reads CASSQEGTSGSNEQFF. The CDR3 nucleotides are TGTGCCAGCAGCCAGGAAGGGACTAGCGGGAGCAATGAGCAGTTCTTC.

V and J are TRBV5-4 and TRBJ1-1; D is ambiguous. The germline CDR1 and CDR2 sequences are SGHNT and YYREEE (reference sequence). This CDR3 comprises 12 residues. Deletions cut 6 bases from V and 1 base from J, with 7 bases between. The DNA of the CDR3 is TGTGCCAGCAACCCGGGGAACACTGAAGCTTTCTTT. This encodes CASNPGNTEAFF.

The genes are TRBV7-9 and TRBJ2-1; D is unclear. Deletions cut 5 bases from V and 8 bases from J, with 16 bases between. CDR3 length equals 14 residues. CDR1 is SEHNR and CDR2 is FQNEAQ in the germline V gene (reference sequence). The CDR3 region has the DNA TGTGCCAGCAGCCTGGGAAGCGACGGCGATGAGCAGTTCTTC. Protein: CASSLGSDGDEQFF.

The chain combines TRBV6-5 with TRBJ2-5, with D perhaps TRBD2 (5 bases). V lost 4 bases to trimming and J lost 5 bases, with 5 bases between them. CDR3 length equals 11 residues. Germline values: CDR1 MNHEY, CDR2 SVGAGI. CDR3 region: CASSLAETQYF. The CDR3 DNA reads TGTGCCAGCAGTTTAGCGGAGACCCAGTACTTC.

Comment on this clone: Germline and junction disagree at one end, which may indicate a read error. V usage is TRBV7-7 and J usage is TRBJ2-1; D perhaps matches TRBD1 (5 bases). Germline loops: CDR1 SSHAT, CDR2 FNYEAQ (reference sequence). This CDR3 contains 13 residues. The DNA for the CDR3 is TGTGCTAGCAGCCAGGGCTTACTCAATGAGCAGTTCTTC. Translated: CASSQGLLNEQFF. Using reference TRBV7-7 and TRBJ2-1 for the parts outside the CDR3, the full variable domain is GAGVSQSPRYKVTKRGQDVTLRCDPISSHATLYWYQQALGQGPEFLTYFNYEAQPDKSGLPSDRFSAERPEGSISTLTIQRTEQRDSAMYRCASSQGLLNEQFFGPGTRLTVL.

The chain joins TRBV4-2 to TRBJ2-7; 8 positions agree with TRBD2. V was clipped by 2 bases and J by 1 base; unmatched bases: 7. CDR1 is LGHNA and CDR2 is YNFKEQ in the germline V gene. The CDR3 extends over 16 amino acids. The CDR3 loop reads CASSQFPSGSSYEQYF. CDR3 DNA sequence: TGTGCCAGCAGCCAATTCCCCAGCGGGAGTTCCTACGAGCAGTACTTC.

The chain combines TRBV9 with TRBJ2-5; 8 bases line up with TRBD1. The germline V gene has CDR1 SGDLS and CDR2 YYNGEE. With V trimmed by 4 bases and J by 5 bases, 7 bases remained unmatched. The CDR3 spans 14 residues. In DNA form, the CDR3 reads TGTGCCAGCAGCCGTCCGGGACAGGTGGAGACCCAGTACTTC. This codes for CASSRPGQVETQYF.

This chain links TRBV7-9 with TRBJ2-1; D is unresolved. V shed 9 bases and J shed 8 bases, with 35 bases lying between them. CDR1 is SEHNR and CDR2 is FQNEAQ in the germline V gene (reference sequence). CDR3 length: 19 residues. The CDR3 region is CASNSISGPSTFLQYEQFF. CDR3 coding DNA: TGTGCCAGTAACTCTATCTCCGGACCATCAACCTTTCTACAATATGAGCAGTTCTTC.

CDR3 sequence: CAISESTSGSYEQYF. CDR3 in DNA: TGTGCCATCAGTGAGTCGACTAGCGGGAGCTACGAGCAGTACTTC. The chain joins TRBV10-3 to TRBJ2-7; 12 nucleotides match TRBD2. J lost 3 bases, V lost 0 bases, and 0 bases had no gene match. The CDR3 totals 15 residues. CDR1 is ENHRY and CDR2 is SYGVKD in the germline V gene.

The chain links TRBV25-1 to TRBJ2-7; 7 bases are a match to TRBD2. The length of the CDR3 is 11 residues. With 7 bases clipped from V and 4 bases from J, the junction kept 1 base outside the gene matches. The germline CDR1 and CDR2 sequences are MGHDK and SYGVNS. The CDR3 spells CASTGGYEQYF. In nucleotides, the CDR3 is TGTGCCAGCACCGGGGGGTACGAGCAGTACTTC.